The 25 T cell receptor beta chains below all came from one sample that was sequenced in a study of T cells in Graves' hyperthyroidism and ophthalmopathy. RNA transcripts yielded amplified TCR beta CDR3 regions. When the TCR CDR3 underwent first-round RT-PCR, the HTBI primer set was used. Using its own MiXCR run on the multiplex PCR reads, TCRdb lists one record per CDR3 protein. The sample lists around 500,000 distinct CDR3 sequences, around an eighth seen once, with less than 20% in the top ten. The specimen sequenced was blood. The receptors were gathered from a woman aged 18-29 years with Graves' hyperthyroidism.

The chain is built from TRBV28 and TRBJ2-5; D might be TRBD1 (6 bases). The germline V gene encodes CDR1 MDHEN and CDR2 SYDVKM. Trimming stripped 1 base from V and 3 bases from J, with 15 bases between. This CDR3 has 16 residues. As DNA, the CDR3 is TGTGCCAGCAGTTTATCAGCTGGGACACTTGAAGAGACCCAGTACTTC. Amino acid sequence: CASSLSAGTLEETQYF.

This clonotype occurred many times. The CDR3 bases are TGTGCCAGCAGCGTAGTCCCGGGTTCGGGGGAGACCCAGTACTTC. This codes for CASSVVPGSGETQYF. The chain is built from TRBV9 and TRBJ2-5, with a possible D match to TRBD2 (5 bases). This CDR3 contains 15 residues. The ends were cut back, 0 bases at V and 5 bases at J, with 14 bases in the middle. CDR1 and CDR2 (germline): SGDLS, YYNGEE.

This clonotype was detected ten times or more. The CDR3 sequence: CASEVGEQFF. CDR3 coding DNA: TGTGCCAGCGAGGTAGGTGAGCAGTTCTTC. The chain couples TRBV7-9 to TRBJ2-1; no clear D gene. CDR1 is SEHNR and CDR2 is FQNEAQ in the germline V gene (reference sequence). The length of the CDR3 is 10 residues. Trimming pared 8 bases from V and 9 bases from J, leaving 8 bases between.

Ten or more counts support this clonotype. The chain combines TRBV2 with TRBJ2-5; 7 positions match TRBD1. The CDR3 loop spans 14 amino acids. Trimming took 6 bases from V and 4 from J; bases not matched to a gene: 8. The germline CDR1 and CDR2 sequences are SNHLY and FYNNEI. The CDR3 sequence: CASRPTGAGETQYF. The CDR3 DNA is TGTGCCAGCAGGCCTACAGGGGCGGGAGAGACCCAGTACTTC.

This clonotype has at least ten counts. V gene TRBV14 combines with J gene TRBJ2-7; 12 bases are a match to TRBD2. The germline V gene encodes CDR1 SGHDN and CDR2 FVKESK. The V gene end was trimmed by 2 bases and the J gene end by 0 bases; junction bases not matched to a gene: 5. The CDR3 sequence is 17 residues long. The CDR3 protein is CASSQLGTSGRSYEQYF. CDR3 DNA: TGTGCCAGCAGCCAACTGGGGACTAGCGGGCGCTCCTACGAGCAGTACTTC.

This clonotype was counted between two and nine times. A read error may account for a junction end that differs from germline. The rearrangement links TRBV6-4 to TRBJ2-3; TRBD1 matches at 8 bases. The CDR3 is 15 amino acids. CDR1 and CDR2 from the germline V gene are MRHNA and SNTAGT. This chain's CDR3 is CASSEFDRGTDAQYF. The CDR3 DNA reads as TGTGCCAGCAGTGAATTTGACAGGGGTACAGATGCGCAGTATTTT.

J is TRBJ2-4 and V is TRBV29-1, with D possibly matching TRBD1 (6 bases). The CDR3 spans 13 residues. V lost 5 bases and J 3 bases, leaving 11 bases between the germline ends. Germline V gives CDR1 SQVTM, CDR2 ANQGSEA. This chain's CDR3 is CSVLPGVKNIQYF. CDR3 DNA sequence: TGCAGCGTTCTGCCAGGGGTCAAAAACATTCAGTACTTC.

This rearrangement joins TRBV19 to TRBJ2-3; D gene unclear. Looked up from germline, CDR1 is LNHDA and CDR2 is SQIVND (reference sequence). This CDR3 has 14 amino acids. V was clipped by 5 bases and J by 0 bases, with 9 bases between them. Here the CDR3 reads CASSPFTSTDTQYF. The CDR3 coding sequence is TGTGCCAGTAGTCCCTTCACTAGCACAGATACGCAGTATTTT.

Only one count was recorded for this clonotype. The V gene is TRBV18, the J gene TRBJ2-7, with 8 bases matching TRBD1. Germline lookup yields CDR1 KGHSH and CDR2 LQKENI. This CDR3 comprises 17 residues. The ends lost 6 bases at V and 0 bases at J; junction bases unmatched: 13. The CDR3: CASSVRAPGQASYEQYF. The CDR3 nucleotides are TGTGCCAGCTCCGTTCGAGCTCCGGGACAGGCCTCCTACGAGCAGTACTTC.

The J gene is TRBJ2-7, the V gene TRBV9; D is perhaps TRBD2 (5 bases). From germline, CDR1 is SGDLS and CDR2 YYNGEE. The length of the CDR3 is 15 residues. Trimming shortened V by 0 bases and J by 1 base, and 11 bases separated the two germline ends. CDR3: CASSVGNSASYEQYF. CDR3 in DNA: TGTGCCAGCAGCGTAGGAAATAGCGCTTCCTACGAGCAGTACTTC.

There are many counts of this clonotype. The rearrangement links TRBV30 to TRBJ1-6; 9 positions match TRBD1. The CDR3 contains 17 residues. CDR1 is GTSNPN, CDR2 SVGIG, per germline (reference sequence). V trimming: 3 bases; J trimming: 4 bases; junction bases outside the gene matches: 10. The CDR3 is CAWSDRTGAKYNSPLHF. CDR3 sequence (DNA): TGTGCCTGGAGCGACCGGACAGGGGCAAAATATAATTCACCCCTCCACTTT.

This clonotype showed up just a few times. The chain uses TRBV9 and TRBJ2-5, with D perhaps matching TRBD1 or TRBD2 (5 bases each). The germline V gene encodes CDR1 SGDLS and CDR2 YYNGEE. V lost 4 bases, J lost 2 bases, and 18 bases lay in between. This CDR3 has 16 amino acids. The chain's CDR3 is CASSPTVFGGQETQYF. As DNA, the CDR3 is TGTGCCAGCAGCCCCACAGTTTTTGGGGGACAAGAGACCCAGTACTTC.

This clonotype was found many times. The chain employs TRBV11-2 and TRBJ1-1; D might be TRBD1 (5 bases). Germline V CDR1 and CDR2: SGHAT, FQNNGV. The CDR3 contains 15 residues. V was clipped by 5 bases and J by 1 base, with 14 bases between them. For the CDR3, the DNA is TGTGCCAGCAGCAAAGGTGGGACGGGGAACACTGAAGCTTTCTTT. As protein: CASSKGGTGNTEAFF.

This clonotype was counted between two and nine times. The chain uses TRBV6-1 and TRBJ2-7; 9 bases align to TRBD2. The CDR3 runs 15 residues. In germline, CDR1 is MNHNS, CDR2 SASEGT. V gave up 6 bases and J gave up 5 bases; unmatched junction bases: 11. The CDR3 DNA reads TGTGCCAGCAGGAAGGAGGCGGGAGGGACCCACGAGCAGTACTTC. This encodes CASRKEAGGTHEQYF.

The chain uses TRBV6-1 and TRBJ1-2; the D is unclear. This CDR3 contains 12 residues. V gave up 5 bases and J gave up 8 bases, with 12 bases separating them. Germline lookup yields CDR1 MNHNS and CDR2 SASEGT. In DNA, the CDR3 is TGTGCCAGCAGTTCCCCCGCAGGAGGCTACACCTTC. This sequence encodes CASSSPAGGYTF.

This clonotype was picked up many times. The CDR3 loop reads CAWSLVGGDEQFF. CDR3 nucleotide sequence: TGTGCCTGGAGCCTTGTAGGAGGGGATGAGCAGTTCTTC. The chain joins TRBV30 to TRBJ2-1, with D possibly TRBD2 on 6 matching bases. CDR1 is GTSNPN and CDR2 is SVGIG in the germline V gene (reference sequence). The CDR3 is made up of 13 amino acids. V was trimmed by 3 bases and J by 8 bases, leaving 14 bases between them.

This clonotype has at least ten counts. The CDR3 DNA is TGCGCCAGCAGCTTGGGTTCGAGGACAGGGTCTGAAGCTTTCTTT. Encoded protein: CASSLGSRTGSEAFF. The chain employs TRBV5-1 and TRBJ1-1, with 8 bases lining up with TRBD1. The V gene end was trimmed by 0 bases and the J gene end by 6 bases; junction bases not matched to a gene: 7. This CDR3 is 15 amino acids long. Per germline, CDR1 SGHRS and CDR2 YFSETQ.

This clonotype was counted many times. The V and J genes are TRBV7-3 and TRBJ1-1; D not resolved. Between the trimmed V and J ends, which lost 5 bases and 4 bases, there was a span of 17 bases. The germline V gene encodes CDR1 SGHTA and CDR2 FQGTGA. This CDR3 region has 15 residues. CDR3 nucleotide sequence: TGTGCCAGCAGCCCTTTGGTTGGGGTTGGCACTGAAGCTTTCTTT. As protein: CASSPLVGVGTEAFF.

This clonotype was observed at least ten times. The CDR3 sequence is CATKGGGTEAFF. CDR3 nucleotide sequence: TGTGCCACGAAGGGGGGTGGGACTGAAGCTTTCTTT. This sequence joins TRBV25-1 and TRBJ1-1; D possibly corresponds to TRBD1 (6 bases). The V gene's germline CDR1 is MGHDK and CDR2 SYGVNS. Trimming stripped 10 bases from V and 5 bases from J, with 14 bases between. The CDR3 extends over 12 amino acids.

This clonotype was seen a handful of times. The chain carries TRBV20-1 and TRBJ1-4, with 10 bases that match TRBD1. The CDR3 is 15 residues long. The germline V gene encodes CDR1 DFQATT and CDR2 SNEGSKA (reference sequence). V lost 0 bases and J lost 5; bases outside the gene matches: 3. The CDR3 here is CSARDQDRGNEKLFF. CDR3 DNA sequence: TGCAGTGCTAGAGATCAGGACAGGGGGAATGAAAAACTGTTTTTT.

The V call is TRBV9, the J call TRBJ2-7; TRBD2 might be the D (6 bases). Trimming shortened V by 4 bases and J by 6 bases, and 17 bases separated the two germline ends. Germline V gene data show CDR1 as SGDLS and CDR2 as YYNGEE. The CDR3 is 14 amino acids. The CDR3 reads CASSPTGDQSEQYV. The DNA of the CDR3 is TGTGCCAGCAGCCCGACGGGAGATCAAAGCGAGCAGTACGTC.

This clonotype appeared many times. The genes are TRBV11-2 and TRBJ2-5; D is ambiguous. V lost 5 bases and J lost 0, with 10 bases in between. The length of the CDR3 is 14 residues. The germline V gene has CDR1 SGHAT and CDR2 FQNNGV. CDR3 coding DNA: TGTGCCAGCAGCCACTCCTGGGACCAAGAGACCCAGTACTTC. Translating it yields CASSHSWDQETQYF. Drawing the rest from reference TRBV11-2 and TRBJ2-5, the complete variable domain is EAGVAQSPRYKIIEKRQSVAFWCNPISGHATLYWYQQILGQGPKLLIQFQNNGVVDDSQLPKDRFSAERLKGVDSTLKIQPAKLEDSAVYLCASSHSWDQETQYFGPGTRLLVL.

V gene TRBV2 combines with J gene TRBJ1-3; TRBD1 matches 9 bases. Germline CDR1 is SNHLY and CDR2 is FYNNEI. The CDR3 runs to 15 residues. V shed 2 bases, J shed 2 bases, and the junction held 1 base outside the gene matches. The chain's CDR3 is CASSEWDRAGNTIYF. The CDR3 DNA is TGTGCCAGCAGTGAATGGGACAGGGCTGGAAACACCATATATTTT.

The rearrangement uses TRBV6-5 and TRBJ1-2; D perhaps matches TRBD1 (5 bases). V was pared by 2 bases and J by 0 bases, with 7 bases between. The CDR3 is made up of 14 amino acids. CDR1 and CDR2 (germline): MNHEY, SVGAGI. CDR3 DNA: TGTGCCAGCAGTTACGACAGAACTAACTATGGCTACACCTTC. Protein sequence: CASSYDRTNYGYTF.

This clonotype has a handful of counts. The CDR3 sequence: CASSYSPGLAVYEQYV. In DNA form, the CDR3 reads TGTGCCAGCAGTTACTCTCCGGGACTAGCGGTCTACGAGCAGTACGTC. The rearrangement joins TRBV6-5 to TRBJ2-7, with TRBD2 identical over 11 bases. The CDR3 runs 16 residues. Germline trimming cut 0 bases from V and 3 bases from J; bases unmatched to any gene: 4. Germline V gene lookup returns CDR1 MNHEY and CDR2 SVGAGI.